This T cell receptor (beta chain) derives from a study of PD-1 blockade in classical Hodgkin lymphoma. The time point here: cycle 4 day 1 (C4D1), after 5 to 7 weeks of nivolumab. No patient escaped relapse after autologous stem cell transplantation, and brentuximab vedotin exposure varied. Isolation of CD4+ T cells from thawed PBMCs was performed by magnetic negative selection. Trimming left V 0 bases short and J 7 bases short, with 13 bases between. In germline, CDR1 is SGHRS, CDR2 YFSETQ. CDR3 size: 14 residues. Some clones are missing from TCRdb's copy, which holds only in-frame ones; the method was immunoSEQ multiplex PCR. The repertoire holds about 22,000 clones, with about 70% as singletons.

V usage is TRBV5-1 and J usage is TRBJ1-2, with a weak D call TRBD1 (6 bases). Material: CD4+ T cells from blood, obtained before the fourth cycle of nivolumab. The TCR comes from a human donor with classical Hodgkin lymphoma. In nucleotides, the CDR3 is TGCGCCAGCAGCTTGGTACAGGGAGGCGCTGGCTACACCTTC. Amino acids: CASSLVQGGAGYTF.